The 20 T cell receptor beta chains below come from one sample, sequenced in a study of CD8 T cells in ankylosing spondylitis. Study results and limitations: One TCR beta motif, made up of about 8 highly homologous variants, appeared characteristic of ankylosing spondylitis blood.

TCRdb fed the 5' RACE reads into MiXCR, producing one record per CDR3 protein. Here the sample spans 350,000 to 550,000 distinct CDR3 sequences, roughly a quarter being singletons. No cognate antigen is known for these TCRs. Input material: blood, either unsorted or a sorted T cell fraction (not recorded which). The origin of the receptors is a male donor with ankylosing spondylitis.

This clonotype was seen a few times. The chain joins TRBV5-5 to TRBJ2-1; D might be TRBD2 (6 bases). Germline V CDR1 and CDR2: SGHKS, YYEKEE (reference sequence). The CDR3 is 12 amino acids. Trimming pared 9 bases from V and 8 bases from J, leaving 15 bases between. DNA of the CDR3: TGTGCCAACTCCCGGGGAGGCGATGAGCAGTTCTTC. It specifies CANSRGGDEQFF.

J is TRBJ2-1 and V is TRBV9, with 14 bases aligning to TRBD2. The germline V gene encodes CDR1 SGDLS and CDR2 YYNGEE. This CDR3 contains 14 residues. V shed 8 bases, J shed 7 bases, and the junction held 5 bases outside the gene matches. CDR3 sequence: CASTGTSGRNEQFF. As DNA, the CDR3 is TGTGCCAGTACCGGGACTAGCGGGAGAAATGAGCAGTTCTTC.

The chain recombines TRBV13 with TRBJ2-7; possible D gene TRBD1, 6 bases. V lost 2 bases and J lost 6, with 20 bases in between. The CDR3 totals 16 residues. Per the germline V gene, CDR1 is PRHDT and CDR2 is FYEKMQ (reference sequence). The CDR3 DNA reads TGTGCCAGCAGCTTACTAATAGGGCAGGGGACGGGCGAGCAGTACTTC. Protein: CASSLLIGQGTGEQYF.

This clonotype was detected ten times or more. This chain uses TRBV7-2 with TRBJ2-2, with a tentative D call TRBD1 (6 bases). This CDR3 has 16 amino acids. V dropped 2 bases and J dropped 5 bases, with 15 bases sitting between them. In germline, CDR1 is SGHTA, CDR2 FQGNSA. CDR3 sequence (DNA): TGTGCCAGCAGCTTAAGGTCAGGGGAAGGTACCGGGGAGCTGTTTTTT. Its protein product is CASSLRSGEGTGELFF.

The CDR3: CSAQRSGGTNEKLFF. Written as DNA, the CDR3 is TGCAGTGCACAGAGGTCCGGGGGAACTAATGAAAAACTGTTTTTT. This rearrangement joins TRBV20-1 to TRBJ1-4, with TRBD1 as a possible D gene (5 bases). V lost 6 bases and J lost 1, with 15 bases in between. The germline gives CDR1 DFQATT, CDR2 SNEGSKA (reference sequence). The CDR3 is 15 amino acids.

J is TRBJ2-2 and V is TRBV20-1, with a tentative D call TRBD2 (6 bases). V was cut by 4 bases and J by 3 bases, with 12 bases left in between. Looked up from germline, CDR1 is DFQATT and CDR2 is SNEGSKA (reference sequence). The CDR3 spans 14 residues. The CDR3 sequence is CSAIRDFYTGELFF. The CDR3 DNA reads TGCAGTGCTATTAGGGACTTCTACACCGGGGAGCTGTTTTTT.

V is TRBV24-1 and J is TRBJ2-5; TRBD2 aligns across 8 bases. The CDR3 extends over 15 amino acids. CDR1 and CDR2 from the germline V gene are KGHDR and SFDVKD. Germline trimming cut 5 bases from V and 4 bases from J; bases unmatched to any gene: 8. DNA for the CDR3: TGTGCCACCAGTGTTCCGATCCGGGGGGGAGAGACCCAGTACTTC. Protein: CATSVPIRGGETQYF.

This clonotype was seen more than once but under ten times. This chain links TRBV25-1 with TRBJ1-1; tentatively, D is TRBD1 (6 bases). This CDR3 contains 14 residues. Trimming took 5 bases from V and 4 from J, leaving 14 bases between them. In germline, CDR1 is MGHDK, CDR2 SYGVNS. This CDR3 reads CASSYPGEGTEAFF. The CDR3 DNA reads as TGTGCCAGCAGTTATCCAGGGGAGGGCACTGAAGCTTTCTTT.

The chain carries TRBV7-9 and TRBJ2-3; 7 bases agree with TRBD2. The CDR3 extends over 16 amino acids. With 5 bases clipped from V and 0 bases from J, the junction kept 8 bases outside the gene matches. Germline assignment: CDR1 SEHNR and CDR2 FQNEAQ (reference sequence). The DNA for the CDR3 is TGTGCCAGCAGCCCGGGAGGACCCGCTAGCACAGATACGCAGTATTTT. Amino acids: CASSPGGPASTDTQYF. Looking up the rest from reference TRBV7-9 and TRBJ2-3 gives the full variable domain: DTGVSQNPRHKITKRGQNVTFRCDPISEHNRLYWYRQTLGQGPEFLTYFQNEAQLEKSRLLSDRFSAERPKGSFSTLEIQRTEQGDSAMYLCASSPGGPASTDTQYFGPGTRLTVL.

The genes are TRBV5-1 and TRBJ1-1; maybe TRBD1 (5 bases). The CDR3 is 14 residues long. V was shortened by 3 bases and J by 4 bases, with 13 bases between the two germline ends. Germline values: CDR1 SGHRS, CDR2 YFSETQ. The chain's CDR3 is CASSSMTGGTEAFF. CDR3 nucleotides: TGCGCCAGCAGCTCCATGACGGGGGGCACTGAAGCTTTCTTT.

A few counts support this clonotype. The V call is TRBV12-3 or TRBV12-4, the J call TRBJ2-5; the match to TRBD2 covers 7 bases. The CDR3 sequence is 15 residues long. V lost 6 bases, J lost 5 bases, and 12 bases stayed unmatched. CDR3 residues: CASRARETPGETQYF. The CDR3 coding sequence is TGTGCCAGCAGGGCGCGGGAGACACCGGGGGAGACCCAGTACTTC.

V usage is TRBV5-1 and J usage is TRBJ1-3; TRBD1 agrees at 7 bases. The CDR3 sequence is 15 residues long. Per germline, CDR1 SGHRS and CDR2 YFSETQ. After removal of 4 bases from V and 3 bases from J, the junction contained 7 bases not matched to a gene. The CDR3 sequence is CASSATGDVGNTIYF. The CDR3 DNA sequence: TGCGCCAGCAGCGCAACAGGGGATGTTGGAAACACCATATATTTT.

This clonotype was seen a few times. The rearrangement joins TRBV7-6 to TRBJ2-7; D not certain. The CDR3 covers 15 residues. Germline loops: CDR1 SGHVS, CDR2 FNYEAQ. V was clipped by 3 bases and J by 0 bases, with 12 bases between them. The CDR3 spells CASSLFRHSSYEQYV. In DNA form, the CDR3 reads TGTGCCAGCAGCTTGTTCCGCCACAGCTCCTACGAGCAGTACGTC.

V gene TRBV9 combines with J gene TRBJ1-2; the D is unclear. This CDR3 is built from 13 residues. CDR1 and CDR2 (germline): SGDLS, YYNGEE. Deletions cut 1 base from V and 6 bases from J, with 10 bases between. The CDR3 sequence: CASSVSGRHGYTF. In DNA, the CDR3 is TGTGCCAGCAGCGTAAGCGGTCGACATGGCTACACCTTC.

The chain uses TRBV12-3 or TRBV12-4 and TRBJ2-1, with TRBD2 as a possible D gene (6 bases). This CDR3 contains 16 residues. Trimming left V 3 bases short and J 7 bases short, with 19 bases between. CDR3 DNA sequence: TGTGCCAGCAGTTTGGTCGACGGAGGGATTTCGAATGAGCAGTTCTTC. Its protein is CASSLVDGGISNEQFF.

This clonotype has just a few counts. V gene TRBV29-1 combines with J gene TRBJ2-3; 7 bases align to TRBD1. The V segment lost 7 bases and the J segment 6 bases; nucleotides outside the gene matches: 13. The CDR3 length is 14 residues. In germline, CDR1 is SQVTM, CDR2 ANQGSEA. CDR3 region: CSARPGTVLDTQYF. In DNA form, the CDR3 reads TGCAGCGCCCGTCCCGGGACAGTCTTGGATACGCAGTATTTT.

A few counts support this clonotype. The rearrangement uses TRBV20-1 and TRBJ1-4; no reliable D call. Trimming took 5 bases from V and 3 from J, leaving 7 bases between them. There are 12 residues in the CDR3. Looked up from germline, CDR1 is DFQATT and CDR2 is SNEGSKA (reference sequence). CDR3 sequence: CSAWQPNEKLFF. The CDR3 nucleotides read TGCAGTGCTTGGCAGCCTAATGAAAAACTGTTTTTT.

This clonotype came up a few times. The chain links TRBV18 to TRBJ2-1; no firm D call. Trimming pared 3 bases from V and 2 bases from J, leaving 8 bases between. The CDR3 length is 14 residues. Per germline, CDR1 KGHSH and CDR2 LQKENI. The CDR3 bases are TGTGCCAGCTCACCCACAGAGACCTACAATGAGCAGTTCTTC. Its translation: CASSPTETYNEQFF.

This clonotype was seen a few times. The chain joins TRBV5-1 to TRBJ2-2; D may be TRBD1 (6 bases). V lost 4 bases and J 4 bases, leaving 17 bases between the germline ends. Germline values: CDR1 SGHRS, CDR2 YFSETQ. This CDR3 has 16 residues. Written as DNA, the CDR3 is TGCGCCAGCAGCCCCCTTGTAAGCAGGGGCACCGGGGAGCTGTTTTTT. This encodes CASSPLVSRGTGELFF.

The chain joins TRBV20-1 to TRBJ2-1; TRBD2 agrees at 10 bases. CDR1 and CDR2 (germline): DFQATT, SNEGSKA (reference sequence). This CDR3 region has 17 residues. Trimming at V came to 4 bases and at J to 0 bases, leaving 9 bases not matched to a gene. This chain's CDR3 is CSATTLAGHPSYNEQFF. The CDR3 DNA sequence: TGCAGTGCTACCACACTAGCGGGACACCCCTCCTACAATGAGCAGTTCTTC.